Presented here are 21 T cell receptor beta chains from one specimen sequenced in a study of CXCR3-negative and CXCR3-positive naive CD8 T cells. Libraries were UMI-labeled 5' RACE TRB cDNA. Following a re-call of the 5' RACE reads, TCRdb has one entry per CDR3 protein and lacks DNA. The sample has tens of thousands of distinct CDR3 sequences. Sequenced sample: naive CXCR3- CD8+ T cells from blood. Described subset: CD45RO-CCR7+CD27+CD95- naive CD8+ T cells lacking CXCR3 (TNR3-). The source of these receptors is a human donor in good health. Some clones in this sample may be carry-over from other donors' samples.

This chain connects TRBV29-1 to TRBJ2-5. Germline CDR1 and CDR2: SQVTM and ANQGSEA. CDR3 length: 14 amino acids. The CDR3 sequence is CSVEDGDSQETQYF.

The chain recombines TRBV19 with TRBJ1-1; TCRdb's D call, TRBD1, is unchecked because there is no DNA. CDR3 length: 14 amino acids. Germline CDR1 LNHDA, CDR2 SQIVND (reference sequence). The CDR3: CASSLGARDTEAFF.

This chain connects TRBV29-1 to TRBJ1-2; TCRdb's D call, TRBD1, is unchecked because there is no DNA. The CDR3 loop spans 12 amino acids. Per germline, CDR1 SQVTM and CDR2 ANQGSEA. The CDR3 spells CSVERGVYGYTF. The variable domain in full, with the rest retrieved from reference TRBV29-1 and TRBJ1-2, is SAVISQKPSRDICQRGTSLTIQCQVDSQVTMMFWYRQQPGQSLTLIATANQGSEATYESGFVIDKFPISRPNLTFSTLTVSNMSPEDSSIYLCSVERGVYGYTFGSGTRLTVV.

J is TRBJ2-3 and V is TRBV12-3 or TRBV12-4. CDR3 length: 11 amino acids. The CDR3 loop reads CASSFAQTQYF.

The V call is TRBV7-2, the J call TRBJ2-7; TCRdb indicates TRBD1, and absent DNA this call remains unverified. There are 15 residues in the CDR3. CDR1 is SGHTA and CDR2 is FQGNSA in the germline V gene. CDR3: CASSRIGQGRYEQYF.

In terms of frequency, this clonotype is medium-sized. The V and J genes are TRBV19 and TRBJ1-5. Germline lookup yields CDR1 LNHDA and CDR2 SQIVND (reference sequence). The CDR3 has 13 amino acids. The CDR3 region is CASVNWGNQPQHF.

The chain is built from TRBV28 and TRBJ2-1; TCRdb gives TRBD2 as the D gene, but with no DNA this cannot be confirmed. Germline CDR1 is MDHEN and CDR2 is SYDVKM. The CDR3 sequence is 17 residues long. The CDR3 loop reads CASSSPSRVSSYNEQFF.

V gene TRBV7-2 combines with J gene TRBJ2-4; TCRdb's assignment of TRBD1 cannot be checked, as there is no DNA. Per the germline V gene, CDR1 is SGHTA and CDR2 is FQGNSA. The CDR3 loop spans 17 amino acids. The CDR3 loop is CASSRSLGQIAKNIQYF.

The rearrangement joins TRBV12-3 or TRBV12-4 to TRBJ2-1; with no DNA, the TCRdb D assignment of TRBD1 cannot be verified. CDR3 length: 15 amino acids. The CDR3 sequence: CASSLRGASYNEQFF.

The gene calls are TRBV15 and TRBJ2-7; the TCRdb D gene call, TRBD2, has no DNA to confirm it. Germline loops: CDR1 LNHNV, CDR2 YYDKDF (reference sequence). The CDR3 contains 13 residues. This chain's CDR3 is CATRGSGTYEQYF.

The chain carries TRBV4-1 and TRBJ1-1. The CDR3 spans 14 residues. Germline CDR1 is MGHRA and CDR2 is YSYEKL. The CDR3 sequence is CASSYRDGGTEAFF.

This chain uses TRBV5-1 with TRBJ1-1; the D gene TCRdb calls, TRBD1, cannot be checked with no DNA. The length of the CDR3 is 13 residues. Germline CDR1 reads SGHRS; CDR2 reads YFSETQ. The CDR3 loop is CASSSTTGHEAFF. The full variable domain, with the rest looked up from reference TRBV5-1 and TRBJ1-1, is KAGVTQTPRYLIKTRGQQVTLSCSPISGHRSVSWYQQTPGQGLQFLFEYFSETQRNKGNFPGRFSGRQFSNSRSEMNVSTLELGDSALYLCASSSTTGHEAFFGQGTRLTVV.

J is TRBJ2-3 and V is TRBV14. The length of the CDR3 is 16 residues. CDR1 is SGHDN and CDR2 is FVKESK in the germline V gene. The CDR3 reads CASSQAMGLVADTQYF.

This chain uses TRBV12-3 or TRBV12-4 with TRBJ2-2; TCRdb lists TRBD2, though no DNA is available to test this call. This CDR3 spans 15 amino acids. CDR3 region: CAIQEREDVDGELFF.

CDR3 region: CASSPRGPYHSNQPQHF. The chain uses TRBV6-5 and TRBJ1-5; TCRdb gives TRBD1 as the D gene, but with no DNA this cannot be confirmed. The CDR3 length is 17 residues. CDR1 and CDR2 (germline): MNHEY, SVGAGI.

The J gene is TRBJ2-1, the V gene TRBV7-9; the TCRdb call, TRBD2, lacks DNA for checking. The CDR3 runs 14 residues. In germline, CDR1 is SEHNR, CDR2 FQNEAQ (reference sequence). CDR3 in amino acids: CATRSGRASNEQFF.

V and J are TRBV6-4 and TRBJ2-3. CDR1 is MRHNA and CDR2 is SNTAGT in the germline V gene. The CDR3 is 13 residues long. The CDR3 protein is CASSVTSIDTQYF.

The chain joins TRBV4-1 to TRBJ2-2. Germline values: CDR1 MGHRA, CDR2 YSYEKL. The CDR3 runs to 14 residues. The CDR3: CASSLIGNTGELFF.

The chain employs TRBV29-1 and TRBJ2-5; lacking DNA, the TRBD1 call made by TCRdb goes unchecked. Looked up from germline, CDR1 is SQVTM and CDR2 is ANQGSEA. The CDR3 extends over 16 amino acids. CDR3 amino acids: CSVGDVGDGVQETQYF.

The V call is TRBV7-9, the J call TRBJ2-5; the TCRdb D gene call, TRBD2, has no DNA to confirm it. The germline gives CDR1 SEHNR, CDR2 FQNEAQ (reference sequence). The CDR3 has 17 residues. This chain's CDR3 is CASSLVSLAGKEETQYF.

This chain's CDR3 is CASSRTPLEQYF. The chain recombines TRBV28 with TRBJ2-7. Germline V gene lookup returns CDR1 MDHEN and CDR2 SYDVKM. The CDR3 consists of 12 residues.